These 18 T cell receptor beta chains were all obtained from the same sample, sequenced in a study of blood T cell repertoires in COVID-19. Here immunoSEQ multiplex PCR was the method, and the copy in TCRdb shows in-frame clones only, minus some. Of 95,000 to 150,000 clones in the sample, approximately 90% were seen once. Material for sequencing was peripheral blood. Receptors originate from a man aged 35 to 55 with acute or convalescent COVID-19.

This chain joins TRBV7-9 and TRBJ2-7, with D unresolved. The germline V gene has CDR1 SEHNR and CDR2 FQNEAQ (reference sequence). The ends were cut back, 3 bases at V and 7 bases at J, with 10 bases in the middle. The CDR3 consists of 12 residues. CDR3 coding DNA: TGTGCCAGCAGCTTGCCTTCAGGTGAGCAGTACTTC. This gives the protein CASSLPSGEQYF.

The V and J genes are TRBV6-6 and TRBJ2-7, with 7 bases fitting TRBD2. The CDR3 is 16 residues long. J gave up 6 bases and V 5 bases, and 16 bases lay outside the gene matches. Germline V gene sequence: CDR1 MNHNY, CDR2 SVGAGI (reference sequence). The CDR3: CASSRSLRGGPSEQYF. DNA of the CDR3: TGTGCCAGCAGTCGATCATTGCGGGGAGGGCCTTCCGAGCAGTACTTC.

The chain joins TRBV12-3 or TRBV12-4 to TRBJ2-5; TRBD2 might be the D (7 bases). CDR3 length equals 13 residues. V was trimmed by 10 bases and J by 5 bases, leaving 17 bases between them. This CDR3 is CATGGGPGETQYF. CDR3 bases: TGTGCCACGGGCGGGGGCCCTGGGGAGACCCAGTACTTC.

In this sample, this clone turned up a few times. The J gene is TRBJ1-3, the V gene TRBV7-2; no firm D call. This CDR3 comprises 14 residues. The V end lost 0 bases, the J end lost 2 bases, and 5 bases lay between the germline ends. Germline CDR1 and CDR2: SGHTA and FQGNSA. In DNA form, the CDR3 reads TGTGCCAGCAGCTTAGCGGTAGCTGGAAACACCATATATTTT. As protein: CASSLAVAGNTIYF.

The chain's CDR3 is CAISERGEEKLFF. The CDR3 region has the DNA TGTGCCATCAGTGAACGGGGAGAGGAAAAACTGTTTTTT. The genes are TRBV10-3 and TRBJ1-4; D gene ambiguous. The germline gives CDR1 ENHRY, CDR2 SYGVKD. CDR3 size: 13 residues. V was trimmed by 3 bases and J by 8 bases, leaving 10 bases between them.

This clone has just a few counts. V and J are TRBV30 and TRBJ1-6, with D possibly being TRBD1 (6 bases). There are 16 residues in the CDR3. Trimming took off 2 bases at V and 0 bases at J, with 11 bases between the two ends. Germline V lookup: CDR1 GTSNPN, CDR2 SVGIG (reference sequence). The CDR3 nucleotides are TGTGCCTGGAGTACAGACAGGAGCTCCTATAATTCACCCCTCCACTTT. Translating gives CAWSTDRSSYNSPLHF. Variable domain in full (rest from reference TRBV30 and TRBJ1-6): SQTIHQWPATLVQPVGSPLSLECTVEGTSNPNLYWYRQAAGRGLQLLFYSVGIGQISSEVPQNLSASRPQDRQFILSSKKLLLSDSGFYLCAWSTDRSSYNSPLHFGNGTRLTVT.

The CDR3: CASSLNQPQHF. The CDR3 nucleotides are TGTGCCAGCAGCCTCAATCAGCCCCAGCATTTT. The chain combines TRBV6-5 with TRBJ1-5, with D unclear. The CDR3 runs 11 residues. V lost 6 bases, J lost 3 bases, and 3 bases lay in between. CDR1 MNHEY and CDR2 SVGAGI come from the germline V gene.

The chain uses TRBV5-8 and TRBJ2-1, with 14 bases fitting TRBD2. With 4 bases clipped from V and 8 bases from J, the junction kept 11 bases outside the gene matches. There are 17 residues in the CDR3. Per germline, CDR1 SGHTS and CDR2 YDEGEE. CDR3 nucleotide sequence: TGTGCCAGCAGCCCAGGGACTAGCGGGAGCGCGGGCGATGAGCAGTTCTTC. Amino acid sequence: CASSPGTSGSAGDEQFF.

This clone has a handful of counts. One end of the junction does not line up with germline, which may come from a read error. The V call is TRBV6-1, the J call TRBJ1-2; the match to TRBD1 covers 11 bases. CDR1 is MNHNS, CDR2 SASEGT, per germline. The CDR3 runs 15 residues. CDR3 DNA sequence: TGTGCCAGCAGTGATGGGACAGGGGGTAACAATGGCTACACCTTC. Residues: CASSDGTGGNNGYTF.

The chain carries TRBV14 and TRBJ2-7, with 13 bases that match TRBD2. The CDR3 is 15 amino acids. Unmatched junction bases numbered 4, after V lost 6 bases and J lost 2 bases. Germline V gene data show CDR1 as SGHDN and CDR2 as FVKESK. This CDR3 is CASSRGTSGTYEQYF. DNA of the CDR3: TGTGCCAGCAGTCGCGGGACTAGCGGGACCTACGAGCAGTACTTC.

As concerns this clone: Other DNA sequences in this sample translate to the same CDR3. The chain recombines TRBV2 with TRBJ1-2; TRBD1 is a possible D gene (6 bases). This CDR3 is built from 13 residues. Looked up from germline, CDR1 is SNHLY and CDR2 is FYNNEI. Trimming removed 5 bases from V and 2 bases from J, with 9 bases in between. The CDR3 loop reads CASSRQGNYGYTF. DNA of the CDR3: TGTGCCAGCAGTAGGCAGGGGAACTATGGCTACACCTTC.

The CDR3 DNA reads TGTGCCATCAGTCCCGGACAGGGCATAGAAGAGACCCAGTACTTC. Its translation: CAISPGQGIEETQYF. The chain has TRBV10-3 and TRBJ2-5, with 8 bases identical to TRBD1. The germline CDR1 and CDR2 sequences are ENHRY and SYGVKD. J lost 3 bases, V lost 5 bases, and 8 bases had no gene match. This CDR3 contains 15 residues.

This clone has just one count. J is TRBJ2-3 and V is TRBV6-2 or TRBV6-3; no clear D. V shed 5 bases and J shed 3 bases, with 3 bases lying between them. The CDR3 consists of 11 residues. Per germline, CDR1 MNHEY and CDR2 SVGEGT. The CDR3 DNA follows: TGTGCCAGCAGTCCGACAGATACGCAGTATTTT. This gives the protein CASSPTDTQYF.

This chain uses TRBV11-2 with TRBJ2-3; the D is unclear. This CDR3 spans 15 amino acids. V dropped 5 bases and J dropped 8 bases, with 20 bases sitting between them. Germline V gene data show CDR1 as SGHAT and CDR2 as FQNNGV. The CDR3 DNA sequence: TGTGCCAGCAGCGCGTTTGGAGCTGCGTTGGGTACGCAGTATTTT. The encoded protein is CASSAFGAALGTQYF. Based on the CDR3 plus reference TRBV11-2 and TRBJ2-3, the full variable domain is EAGVAQSPRYKIIEKRQSVAFWCNPISGHATLYWYQQILGQGPKLLIQFQNNGVVDDSQLPKDRFSAERLKGVDSTLKIQPAKLEDSAVYLCASSAFGAALGTQYFGPGTRLTVL.

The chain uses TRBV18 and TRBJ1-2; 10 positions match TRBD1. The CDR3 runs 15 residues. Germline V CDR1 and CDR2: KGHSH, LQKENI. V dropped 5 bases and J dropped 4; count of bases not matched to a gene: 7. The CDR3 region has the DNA TGTGCCAGCTCATCCGGGACAGGGGACTTCTATGGCTACACCTTC. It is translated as CASSSGTGDFYGYTF.

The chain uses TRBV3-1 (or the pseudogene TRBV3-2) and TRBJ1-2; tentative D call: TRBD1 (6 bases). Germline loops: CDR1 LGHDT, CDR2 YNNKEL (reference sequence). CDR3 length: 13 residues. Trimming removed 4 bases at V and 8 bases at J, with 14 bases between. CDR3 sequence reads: CASSPRTDEGYTF. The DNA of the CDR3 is TGTGCCAGCAGCCCCAGGACAGATGAGGGCTACACCTTC.

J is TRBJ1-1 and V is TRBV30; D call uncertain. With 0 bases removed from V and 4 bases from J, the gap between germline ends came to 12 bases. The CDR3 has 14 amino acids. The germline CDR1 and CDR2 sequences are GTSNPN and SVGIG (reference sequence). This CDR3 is CAWSVDPRGTEAFF. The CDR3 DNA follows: TGTGCCTGGAGTGTAGACCCGCGGGGCACTGAAGCTTTCTTT.

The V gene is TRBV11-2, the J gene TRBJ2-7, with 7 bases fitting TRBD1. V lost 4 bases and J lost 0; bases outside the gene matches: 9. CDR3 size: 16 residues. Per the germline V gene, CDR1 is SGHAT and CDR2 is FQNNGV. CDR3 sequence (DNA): TGTGCCAGCAGCTCCCTCTCGACAGGGCTCTCCTACGAGCAGTACTTC. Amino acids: CASSSLSTGLSYEQYF.